This T cell receptor (beta chain) stems from a study of early T cells in non-severe SARS-CoV-2 infection. The CDR3 loop spans 19 amino acids. Germline loops: CDR1 SGHDN, CDR2 FVKESK. MiXCR, run by TCRdb on the 5' RACE reads, gives a single entry per CDR3 protein. Of 70,000 to 95,000 distinct CDR3 sequences listed, about 15% were seen once; the top ten hold 0.58%. Points on this clonotype: At one of its ends the junction is not consistent with the germline gene, which may arise from a read error.

Sequencing was done on a sample of whole blood. This rearrangement joins TRBV14 to TRBJ1-6; D is unresolved. The source is an adult who was a healthcare worker with PCR-confirmed SARS-CoV-2 infection or an uninfected control (not recorded which). The CDR3 loop reads CASSRPRTEVPPDKSPLHF. The CDR3 coding sequence is TGTGCCAGCAGCCGCCCTCGGACGGAAGTCCCTCCAGATAAGTCACCCCTCCACTTT.